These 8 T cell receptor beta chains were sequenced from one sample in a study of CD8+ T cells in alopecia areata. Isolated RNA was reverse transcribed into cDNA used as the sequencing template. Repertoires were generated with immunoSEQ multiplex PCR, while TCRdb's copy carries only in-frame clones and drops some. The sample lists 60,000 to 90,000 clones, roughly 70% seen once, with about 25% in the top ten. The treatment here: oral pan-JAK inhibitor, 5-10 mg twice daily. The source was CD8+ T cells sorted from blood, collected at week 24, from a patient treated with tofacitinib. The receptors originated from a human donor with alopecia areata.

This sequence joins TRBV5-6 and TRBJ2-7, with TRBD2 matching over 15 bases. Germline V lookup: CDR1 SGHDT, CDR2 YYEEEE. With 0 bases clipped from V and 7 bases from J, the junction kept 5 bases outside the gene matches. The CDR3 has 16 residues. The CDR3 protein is CASSLEGLAGGREQYF. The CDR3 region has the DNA TGTGCCAGCAGCTTGGAGGGACTAGCGGGAGGAAGGGAGCAGTACTTC.

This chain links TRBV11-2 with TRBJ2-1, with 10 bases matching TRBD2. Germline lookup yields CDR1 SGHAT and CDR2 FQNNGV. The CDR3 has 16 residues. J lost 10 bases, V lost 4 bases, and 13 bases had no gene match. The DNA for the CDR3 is TGTGCCAGCAGCTCCCAAGTATCAGCGGGAGGGCCCGAGCAGTTCTTC. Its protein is CASSSQVSAGGPEQFF.

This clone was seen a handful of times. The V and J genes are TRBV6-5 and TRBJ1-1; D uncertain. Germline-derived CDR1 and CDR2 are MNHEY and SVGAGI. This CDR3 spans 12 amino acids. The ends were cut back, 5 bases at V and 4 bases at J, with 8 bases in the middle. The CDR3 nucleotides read TGTGCCAGCAGTACCAAGTCCACTGAAGCTTTCTTT. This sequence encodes CASSTKSTEAFF.

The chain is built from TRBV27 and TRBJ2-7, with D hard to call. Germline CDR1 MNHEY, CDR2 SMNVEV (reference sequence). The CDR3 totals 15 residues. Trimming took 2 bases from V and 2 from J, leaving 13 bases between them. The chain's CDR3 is CASSLIPFQTYEQYF. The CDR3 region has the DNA TGTGCCAGCAGTTTAATCCCCTTCCAAACCTACGAGCAGTACTTC.

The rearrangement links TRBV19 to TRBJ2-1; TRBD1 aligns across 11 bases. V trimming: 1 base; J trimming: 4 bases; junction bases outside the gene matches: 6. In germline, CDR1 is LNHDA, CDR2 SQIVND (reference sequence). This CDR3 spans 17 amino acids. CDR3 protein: CASSIVGTGGGYNEQFF. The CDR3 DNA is TGTGCCAGTAGTATAGTCGGGACAGGGGGGGGTTACAATGAGCAGTTCTTC.

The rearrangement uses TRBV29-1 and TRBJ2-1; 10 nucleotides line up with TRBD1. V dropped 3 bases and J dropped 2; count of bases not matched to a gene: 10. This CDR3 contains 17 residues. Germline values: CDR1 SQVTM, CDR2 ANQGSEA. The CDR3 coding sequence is TGCAGCGTTGACGGGACAGGGGAACCCCTCACCTACAATGAGCAGTTCTTC. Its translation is CSVDGTGEPLTYNEQFF.

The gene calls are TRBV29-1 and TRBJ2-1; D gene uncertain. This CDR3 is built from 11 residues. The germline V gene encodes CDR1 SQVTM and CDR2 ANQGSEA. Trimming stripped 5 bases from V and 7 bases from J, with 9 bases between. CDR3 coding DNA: TGCAGCGTTATACGGTCGAATGAGCAGTTCTTC. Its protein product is CSVIRSNEQFF.

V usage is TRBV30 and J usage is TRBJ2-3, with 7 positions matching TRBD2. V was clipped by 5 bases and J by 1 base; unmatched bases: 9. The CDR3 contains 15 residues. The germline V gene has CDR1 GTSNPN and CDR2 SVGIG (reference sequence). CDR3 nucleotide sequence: TGTGCCTGGCAAGACGGGACTAAGGGCACAGATACGCAGTATTTT. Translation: CAWQDGTKGTDTQYF. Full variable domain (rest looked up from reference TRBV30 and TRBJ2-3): SQTIHQWPATLVQPVGSPLSLECTVEGTSNPNLYWYRQAAGRGLQLLFYSVGIGQISSEVPQNLSASRPQDRQFILSSKKLLLSDSGFYLCAWQDGTKGTDTQYFGPGTRLTVL.